What follows describes a single TCR beta chain. Through Arm-PCR of CDR3 regions and iRepertoire HTBI primers, TCR beta libraries were built. TCRdb redid the calling of the multiplex PCR reads with MiXCR, one entry per CDR3 protein. The sample includes about 540,000 distinct CDR3 sequences, approximately 15% of them seen just once. The CDR3 is made up of 13 amino acids. In germline, CDR1 is DFQATT, CDR2 SNEGSKA (reference sequence). V lost 0 bases and J lost 6, with 10 bases in between. Time point of the sample: newly diagnosed GD, antithyroid drugs for less than 3 months. With RNA extracted from PBMCs as input, the TCR library was made. Staff drew about 8.9 milliliters of peripheral blood into EDTA tubes. The data belong to a study of regulatory T cells in long-lasting Graves disease. The same specimen was also included in a second study, on T cells in Graves' hyperthyroidism and ophthalmopathy. In that study: The hyperthyroidism patients had all been newly diagnosed, and their disease duration was under 2 months. Their ages ranged from 18 to 65 years. Most clonotypes that expanded in the thyroid above 0.001 also showed up in blood.

Sequencing was performed on peripheral blood mononuclear cells (PBMCs), taken at new diagnosis, from a patient treated with antithyroid drugs. This rearrangement joins TRBV20-1 to TRBJ2-3; D is unclear. The clonotype originates from a man aged 30 to 45 with Graves disease. The CDR3 DNA is TGCAGTGCTAGAGAATTCAGTCTGGATACGCAGTATTTT. Translation gives CSAREFSLDTQYF.